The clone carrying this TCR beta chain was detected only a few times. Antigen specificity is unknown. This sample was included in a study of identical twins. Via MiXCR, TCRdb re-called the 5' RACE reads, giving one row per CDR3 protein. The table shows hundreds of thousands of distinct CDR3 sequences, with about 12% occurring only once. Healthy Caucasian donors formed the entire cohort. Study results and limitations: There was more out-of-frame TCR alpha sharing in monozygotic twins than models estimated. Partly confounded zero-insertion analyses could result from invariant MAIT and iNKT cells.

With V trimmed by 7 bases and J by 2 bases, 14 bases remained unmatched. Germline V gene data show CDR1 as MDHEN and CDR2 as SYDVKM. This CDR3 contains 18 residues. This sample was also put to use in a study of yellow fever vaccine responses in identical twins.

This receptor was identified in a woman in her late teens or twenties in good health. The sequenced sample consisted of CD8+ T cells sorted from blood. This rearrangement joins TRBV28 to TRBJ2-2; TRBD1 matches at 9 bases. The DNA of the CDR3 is TGTGCCAGCACTCCTGGAGGGACAGGGAGGAGCAACACCGGGGAGCTGTTTTTT. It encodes CASTPGGTGRSNTGELFF.